One sample yielded the 7 T cell receptor beta chains listed below, sequenced in a study of blood T cell repertoires in COVID-19. Assay used: immunoSEQ multiplex PCR; TCRdb lists only in-frame clones, some missing. The sample carries fewer than 250,000 clones, about 80% recorded once. Source material: PBMCs or T cells enriched from blood (not recorded which). The source of these receptors is a woman aged 40 to 50 who had been exposed to COVID-19.

The chain couples TRBV19 to TRBJ1-2; D gene ambiguous. The V and J ends lost 6 bases and 6 bases respectively, with 17 bases between them. CDR3 length: 14 residues. Germline values: CDR1 LNHDA, CDR2 SQIVND (reference sequence). The CDR3 DNA sequence: TGTGCCAGTAGGGATGACACCGTACGAGATGGCTACACCTTC. Amino acids: CASRDDTVRDGYTF.

The chain has TRBV13 and TRBJ1-2, with TRBD1 as a possible D gene (6 bases). Germline values: CDR1 PRHDT, CDR2 FYEKMQ (reference sequence). This CDR3 has 14 amino acids. V shed 3 bases and J shed 3 bases, with 11 bases lying between them. Written as DNA, the CDR3 is TGTGCCAGCAGCTTGAGGACAGCCTACTATGGCTACACCTTC. This codes for CASSLRTAYYGYTF.

The rearrangement joins TRBV18 to TRBJ1-4; the D gene is possibly TRBD1 (5 bases). CDR3 length equals 17 residues. V lost 1 base, J lost 0 bases, and 12 bases lay in between. CDR1 KGHSH and CDR2 LQKENI come from the germline V gene. The CDR3 is CASSPLKGISTNEKLFF. The CDR3 coding sequence is TGTGCCAGCTCACCACTCAAGGGGATATCAACTAATGAAAAACTGTTTTTT.

V is TRBV28 and J is TRBJ1-2; possibly TRBD1 for D (5 bases). The ends were cut back, 6 bases at V and 3 bases at J, with 20 bases in the middle. Germline CDR1 is MDHEN and CDR2 is SYDVKM. There are 16 residues in the CDR3. The CDR3 reads CASSRPPQGSHYGYTF. In DNA form, the CDR3 reads TGTGCCAGCAGCCGCCCCCCCCAGGGTAGCCACTATGGCTACACCTTC.

This chain links TRBV6-5 with TRBJ1-2; 8 bases align to TRBD1. V shed 6 bases, J shed 0 bases, and the junction held 6 bases outside the gene matches. Germline V gene data show CDR1 as MNHEY and CDR2 as SVGAGI. This CDR3 has 15 residues. The CDR3 reads CASRKGQVANYGYTF. In DNA, the CDR3 is TGTGCCAGCAGGAAGGGACAGGTAGCTAACTATGGCTACACCTTC.

The V gene is TRBV10-3, the J gene TRBJ1-4, with D possibly being TRBD1 (6 bases). V lost 3 bases and J 4 bases, leaving 15 bases between the germline ends. Germline values: CDR1 ENHRY, CDR2 SYGVKD. The CDR3 runs 16 residues. Here the CDR3 reads CAISDPRGGYNEKLFF. For the CDR3, the DNA is TGTGCCATCAGTGACCCCCGAGGGGGATATAATGAAAAACTGTTTTTT.

The chain links TRBV30 to TRBJ1-5; D remains ambiguous. There are 14 residues in the CDR3. Germline V lookup: CDR1 GTSNPN, CDR2 SVGIG (reference sequence). V was trimmed by 3 bases and J by 2 bases, leaving 11 bases between them. CDR3 in amino acids: CAWSPRGGNQPQHF. The CDR3 DNA follows: TGTGCCTGGAGCCCCAGAGGAGGCAATCAGCCCCAGCATTTT.